This entry lists 13 T cell receptor beta chains sequenced from one sample in a study of blood T cell repertoires in COVID-19. Only in-frame clones appear in the TCRdb table, and some are missing; sequencing was by immunoSEQ multiplex PCR. This table holds 94,000 or so clones, around 83% found once. Input material: peripheral blood. The receptors shown here come from a man aged 60 to 69 with acute or convalescent COVID-19.

V and J are TRBV7-2 and TRBJ2-2; perhaps TRBD2 as D (5 bases). With 5 bases removed from V and 0 bases from J, the gap between germline ends came to 10 bases. The V gene's germline CDR1 is SGHTA and CDR2 FQGNSA. The CDR3 contains 15 residues. This CDR3 reads CASSPRGSNTGELFF. The DNA for the CDR3 is TGTGCCAGCAGCCCCCGGGGTTCGAACACCGGGGAGCTGTTTTTT.

The rearrangement uses TRBV7-8 and TRBJ1-1; the D gene is possibly TRBD1 (5 bases). Trimming stripped 4 bases from V and 4 bases from J, with 16 bases between. Germline CDR1 SGHVS, CDR2 FQNEAQ. This CDR3 spans 15 amino acids. This CDR3 reads CASSYRVGGFTEAFF. CDR3 bases: TGTGCCAGCAGCTATAGAGTCGGGGGGTTCACTGAAGCTTTCTTT. The whole variable domain, filled in from reference TRBV7-8 and TRBJ1-1, reads GAGVSQSPRYKVAKRGQDVALRCDPISGHVSLFWYQQALGQGPEFLTYFQNEAQLDKSGLPSDRFFAERPEGSVSTLKIQRTQQEDSAVYLCASSYRVGGFTEAFFGQGTRLTVV.

The gene calls are TRBV28 and TRBJ1-4; 9 bases are a match to TRBD1. The CDR3 extends over 15 amino acids. In germline, CDR1 is MDHEN, CDR2 SYDVKM. With V trimmed by 10 bases and J by 7 bases, 13 bases remained unmatched. CDR3 in amino acids: CATTITGGAGEKLFF. CDR3 coding DNA: TGTGCCACCACTATTACAGGGGGCGCCGGTGAAAAACTGTTTTTT.

There are a few counts of this clone. The CDR3, as DNA: TGTGCCAGCAGTACAGGGGCCACTGAAGCTTTCTTT. Its translation is CASSTGATEAFF. This chain uses TRBV6-5 with TRBJ1-1, with 7 bases aligning to TRBD1. The V segment lost 5 bases and the J segment 4 bases; nucleotides outside the gene matches: 1. The CDR3 covers 12 residues. Germline V gene lookup returns CDR1 MNHEY and CDR2 SVGAGI.

V gene TRBV7-9 combines with J gene TRBJ1-5, with 9 positions matching TRBD1. The CDR3 is made up of 14 amino acids. After removal of 4 bases from V and 4 bases from J, the junction contained 2 bases not matched to a gene. CDR1 is SEHNR, CDR2 FQNEAQ, per germline (reference sequence). This chain's CDR3 is CASSSTGGNQPQHF. The DNA for the CDR3 is TGTGCCAGCAGCTCGACAGGGGGAAATCAGCCCCAGCATTTT.

This sequence joins TRBV28 and TRBJ1-2, with 9 bases that match TRBD1. CDR3 length equals 14 residues. Germline loops: CDR1 MDHEN, CDR2 SYDVKM. Trimming cost V 4 bases and J 4 bases; bases outside gene matches: 4. CDR3 residues: CASSSQTGGYGYTF. The CDR3 DNA reads TGTGCCAGCAGTTCGCAGACAGGGGGCTATGGCTACACCTTC.

This chain connects TRBV9 to TRBJ1-1; D ambiguous. The germline V gene has CDR1 SGDLS and CDR2 YYNGEE. This CDR3 contains 14 residues. V was pared by 5 bases and J by 4 bases, with 15 bases between. In DNA, the CDR3 is TGTGCCAGCAGTCGAGGAGGGTTTGGCACTGAAGCTTTCTTT. Its translation is CASSRGGFGTEAFF.

The chain links TRBV7-2 to TRBJ1-6, with 9 bases matching TRBD1. Germline V gene lookup returns CDR1 SGHTA and CDR2 FQGNSA. The CDR3 sequence is 16 residues long. The trim removed 5 bases at V and 7 bases at J, leaving 9 bases unmatched. The CDR3 loop is CASSRTTGGLNSPLHF. CDR3 sequence (DNA): TGTGCCAGCAGCCGTACTACAGGGGGCCTCAATTCACCCCTCCACTTT.

This rearrangement joins TRBV28 to TRBJ1-2; 8 bases fit TRBD1. Trimming removed 5 bases from V and 5 bases from J; junction bases left unmatched: 7. This CDR3 is built from 14 residues. Germline V gives CDR1 MDHEN, CDR2 SYDVKM. The CDR3 DNA is TGTGCCAGCAGTACATCGACAGGGGTTTATGGCTACACCTTC. Translated: CASSTSTGVYGYTF.

This chain uses TRBV6-4 with TRBJ1-1; 7 positions match TRBD1. From germline, CDR1 is MRHNA and CDR2 SNTAGT. V gave up 5 bases and J gave up 5 bases; unmatched junction bases: 5. The CDR3 extends over 13 amino acids. Written as DNA, the CDR3 is TGTGCCAGCAGTCGCACAGGGGAGACTGAAGCTTTCTTT. The encoded protein is CASSRTGETEAFF.

This rearrangement joins TRBV28 to TRBJ1-5, with a weak D call TRBD1 (6 bases). Germline V gives CDR1 MDHEN, CDR2 SYDVKM. The length of the CDR3 is 15 residues. Trimming removed 5 bases at V and 1 base at J, with 12 bases between. The CDR3 region is CASSLQQGSNQPQHF. The CDR3 nucleotides read TGTGCCAGCAGTCTCCAACAGGGAAGCAATCAGCCCCAGCATTTT.

The CDR3 DNA is TGTGCCAGTAGTCCAGGACTAGCGGGGGGGCTCGGCACCGGGGAGCTGTTTTTT. Its translation is CASSPGLAGGLGTGELFF. The rearrangement links TRBV19 to TRBJ2-2; 15 bases map to TRBD2. This CDR3 contains 18 residues. The germline CDR1 and CDR2 sequences are LNHDA and SQIVND (reference sequence). J lost 4 bases, V lost 5 bases, and 8 bases had no gene match. Full variable domain (remainder filled in from reference TRBV19 and TRBJ2-2): DGGITQSPKYLFRKEGQNVTLSCEQNLNHDAMYWYRQDPGQGLRLIYYSQIVNDFQKGDIAEGYSVSREKKESFPLTVTSAQKNPTAFYLCASSPGLAGGLGTGELFFGEGSRLTVL.

This chain joins TRBV15 and TRBJ1-2, with D unresolved. CDR3 size: 14 residues. Trimming cost V 0 bases and J 5 bases, with 10 bases left between them. Germline V gene lookup returns CDR1 LNHNV and CDR2 YYDKDF (reference sequence). The CDR3 reads CATSREYVVYGYTF. CDR3 nucleotides: TGTGCCACCAGCAGAGAATATGTAGTTTATGGCTACACCTTC.